This TCR beta chain appears in the sequencing data of a study of blood T cell repertoires in COVID-19. About the study: Some COVID-19 samples were acute and others convalescent; all came from the United States, Italy and Spain. In each case, the material was cDNA or gDNA derived from T cells, B-cell-depleted T cells, or PBMCs.

Original analysis: Estimated nucleated cell counts came from reference gene primer amplification. The protocol was immunoSEQ multiplex PCR, while the TCRdb copy is restricted to in-frame clones and leaves out a portion. V and J calls and clone size follow that table, whereas D and trimming were derived from the DNA. The sample contains about 170,000 clones, around 83% of which appear only once. Sequenced sample: peripheral blood. The TCR originated in a woman in her 70s who had recovered from COVID-19.

CDR3 region: CAIKVAGSTDTQYF. Written as DNA, the CDR3 is TGTGCCATCAAGGTAGCAGGGAGCACAGATACGCAGTATTTT. The J gene is TRBJ2-3, the V gene TRBV10-3, with D perhaps matching TRBD1 (5 bases). The CDR3 spans 14 residues. The V and J ends lost 7 bases and 0 bases respectively, with 11 bases between them. Germline CDR1 reads ENHRY; CDR2 reads SYGVKD.